A selection of T cell receptor beta chains follows, all from one sample in a study of long-term antiretroviral therapy in people with HIV. Profiling relied on immunoSEQ multiplex PCR, and the TCRdb table lists in-frame clones only, not all of them. Among 30,000 to 40,000 clones listed, around 79% were seen once. This specimen was unsorted PBMCs, taken 1.9 years after starting antiretroviral therapy. Receptors originate from a man aged 18-30 years with HIV. The CDR3 runs from the conserved cysteine through the conserved F or W. A D gene is named only where the DNA matches it firmly. Clone size is given for some rows only: seen once, a few or many times, or a class if the clone is expanded.

abundance: NA
v_gene: TRBV5-4
j_gene: TRBJ1-2
d_gene: TRBD1
CDR3nt: TGTGCCAGCAGCTTGCGACAGGGAGTCGGGTATGGCTACACCTTC
CDR3aa: CASSLRQGVGYGYTF

abundance: NA
v_gene: TRBV9
j_gene: TRBJ1-4
d_gene: NA
CDR3nt: TGTGCCAGCAGCGTAGACCAAAATGAAAAACTGTTTTTT
CDR3aa: CASSVDQNEKLFF

abundance: NA
v_gene: TRBV6-1
j_gene: TRBJ2-3
d_gene: NA
CDR3nt: TGTGCCAGCAGTGAATTCAGTGCTAGCACAGATACGCAGTATTTT
CDR3aa: CASSEFSASTDTQYF

abundance: few
v_gene: TRBV7-9
j_gene: TRBJ1-1
d_gene: NA
CDR3nt: TGTGCCAGCAGCTTGGACCTGAACACTGAAGCTTTCTTT
CDR3aa: CASSLDLNTEAFF

abundance: NA
v_gene: TRBV5-1
j_gene: TRBJ1-1
d_gene: TRBD1
CDR3nt: TGCGCCAGTTTACCCGAAGACAGGGGTGAAGCTTTCTTT
CDR3aa: CASLPEDRGEAFF

abundance: NA
v_gene: TRBV9
j_gene: TRBJ2-3
d_gene: NA
CDR3nt: TGTGCCAGCAGCGGAGGGGGGGGAGGGACGCAGTATTTT
CDR3aa: CASSGGGGGTQYF

abundance: NA
v_gene: TRBV7-6
j_gene: TRBJ2-5
d_gene: NA
CDR3nt: TGTGCCAGCAGCCCGGGGCACATCGGGCAGCAAGAGACCCAGTACTTC
CDR3aa: CASSPGHIGQQETQYF

abundance: NA
v_gene: TRBV29-1
j_gene: TRBJ1-1
d_gene: NA
CDR3nt: TGCAGCGTTGAAGCAAGAATGATCCCTGAAGCTTTCTTT
CDR3aa: CSVEARMIPEAFF

abundance: NA
v_gene: TRBV9
j_gene: TRBJ1-1
d_gene: NA
CDR3nt: TGTGCCAGCAGCGTCCTTACAGAGAACACTGAAGCTTTCTTT
CDR3aa: CASSVLTENTEAFF

abundance: NA
v_gene: TRBV28
j_gene: TRBJ1-2
d_gene: NA
CDR3nt: TGTGCCAGCAGCAACTACGGAGGACAGCCCGCGGGCTACACCTTC
CDR3aa: CASSNYGGQPAGYTF

abundance: NA
v_gene: TRBV9
j_gene: TRBJ2-5
d_gene: NA
CDR3nt: TGTGCCAGCAGCCCCCCCCACCAAGAGACCCAGTACTTC
CDR3aa: CASSPPHQETQYF

abundance: NA
v_gene: TRBV18
j_gene: TRBJ1-1
d_gene: TRBD1
CDR3nt: TGTGCCAGCTCGGCCGACAGGGGAAACACTGAAGCTTTCTTT
CDR3aa: CASSADRGNTEAFF

abundance: few
v_gene: TRBV27
j_gene: TRBJ1-4
d_gene: NA
CDR3nt: TGTGCCAGCAGCCCGGCGGGACCAAATGAAAAACTGTTTTTT
CDR3aa: CASSPAGPNEKLFF

abundance: once
v_gene: TRBV27
j_gene: TRBJ2-2
d_gene: NA
CDR3nt: TGTGCCAGCAGTTTTTTGAACACCGGGGAGCTGTTTTTT
CDR3aa: CASSFLNTGELFF

abundance: NA
v_gene: TRBV6-1
j_gene: TRBJ1-1
d_gene: NA
CDR3nt: TGTGCCAGCAGACCGCTATGGACTGAAGCTTTCTTT
CDR3aa: CASRPLWTEAFF

abundance: NA
v_gene: TRBV7-2
j_gene: TRBJ2-7
d_gene: NA
CDR3nt: TGTGCCAGCAGACCTAAAGGACTCAGAGTAAACGAGCAGTACTTC
CDR3aa: CASRPKGLRVNEQYF

abundance: once
v_gene: TRBV9
j_gene: TRBJ1-1
d_gene: TRBD1
CDR3nt: TGTGCCAGCAGCTTAACAGGGGGGGACTCTGAAGCTTTCTTT
CDR3aa: CASSLTGGDSEAFF

abundance: NA
v_gene: TRBV7-3
j_gene: TRBJ2-5
d_gene: NA
CDR3nt: TGTGCCAGCAGCTTAGGAGCTAGTATGGAGACCCAGTACTTC
CDR3aa: CASSLGASMETQYF

abundance: NA
v_gene: TRBV6-4
j_gene: TRBJ1-5
d_gene: NA
CDR3nt: TGTGCCAGCCGGACTCAGCCCCAGCATTTT
CDR3aa: CASRTQPQHF

abundance: NA
v_gene: TRBV2
j_gene: TRBJ2-2
d_gene: NA
CDR3nt: TGTGCCAGCAGTGGGCCGGGGGCCGGACTAGGTTTGTCCGCCCGCACCGGGGAGCTGTTTTTT
CDR3aa: CASSGPGAGLGLSARTGELFF